This entry lists 2 T cell receptor beta chains sequenced from one sample in a study of cytomegalovirus exposure and HLA in healthy donors. Vbeta (60) and Jbeta (13) primers were used in the PCR. This table comes from immunoSEQ multiplex PCR, and its TCRdb copy is limited to in-frame clones, with some not included. The sample holds over 100,000 clones; approximately 87% are singletons and the top ten take 2.6%. Sequenced sample: PBMCs. These receptors were collected from a middle-aged man in good health and CMV-seronegative.

The rearrangement uses TRBV7-9 and TRBJ1-5, with 7 bases identical to TRBD1. CDR1 is SEHNR, CDR2 FQNEAQ, per germline (reference sequence). The V gene end was trimmed by 4 bases and the J gene end by 5 bases; junction bases not matched to a gene: 2. CDR3 length equals 13 residues. The CDR3 region is CASSSTGDQPQHF. CDR3 DNA sequence: TGTGCCAGCAGCTCAACAGGGGATCAGCCCCAGCATTTT.

In this sample, this clone turned up a few times. The V call is TRBV7-2, the J call TRBJ2-7; tentatively, D is TRBD1 (7 bases). The CDR3 extends over 17 amino acids. Germline loops: CDR1 SGHTA, CDR2 FQGNSA. V lost 4 bases and J 1 base, leaving 20 bases between the germline ends. In DNA, the CDR3 is TGTGCCAGCAGCTCCGGGTCCGGGGGACAGCCATCCTACGAGCAGTACTTC. This codes for CASSSGSGGQPSYEQYF.